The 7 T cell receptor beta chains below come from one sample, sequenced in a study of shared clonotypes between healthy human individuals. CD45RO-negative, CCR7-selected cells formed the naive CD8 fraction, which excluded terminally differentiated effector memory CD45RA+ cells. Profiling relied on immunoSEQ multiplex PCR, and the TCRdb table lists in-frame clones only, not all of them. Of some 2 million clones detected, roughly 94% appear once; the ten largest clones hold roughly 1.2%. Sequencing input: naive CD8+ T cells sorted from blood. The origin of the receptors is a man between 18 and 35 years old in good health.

CDR3 nucleotide sequence: TGTGCCAGCAGCTTGCGTTGGGACGAGCAGTACTTC. Translation: CASSLRWDEQYF. The J gene is TRBJ2-7, the V gene TRBV7-8; no clear D. The CDR3 runs 12 residues. CDR1 is SGHVS and CDR2 is FQNEAQ in the germline V gene. V was trimmed by 3 bases and J by 5 bases, leaving 8 bases between them.

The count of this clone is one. The CDR3 nucleotides read TGTGCCAGCAGCTTAGTCTTCGAAGATACGCAGTATTTT. Its translation: CASSLVFEDTQYF. The gene calls are TRBV7-2 and TRBJ2-3, with D hard to call. This CDR3 is 13 amino acids long. Germline-derived CDR1 and CDR2 are SGHTA and FQGNSA. Trimming stripped 1 base from V and 5 bases from J, with 7 bases between.

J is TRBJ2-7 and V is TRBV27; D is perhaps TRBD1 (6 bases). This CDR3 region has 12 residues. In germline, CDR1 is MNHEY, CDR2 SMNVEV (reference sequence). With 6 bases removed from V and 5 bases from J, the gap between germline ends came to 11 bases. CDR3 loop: CASRGTTHEQYF. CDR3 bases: TGTGCCAGCAGGGGGACAACCCACGAGCAGTACTTC.

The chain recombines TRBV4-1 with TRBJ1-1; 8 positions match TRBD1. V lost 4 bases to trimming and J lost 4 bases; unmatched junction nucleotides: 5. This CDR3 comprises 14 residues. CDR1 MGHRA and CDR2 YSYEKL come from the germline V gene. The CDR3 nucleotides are TGCGCCAGCAGCCCCCGCCAGGGGGCCACTGAAGCTTTCTTT. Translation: CASSPRQGATEAFF.

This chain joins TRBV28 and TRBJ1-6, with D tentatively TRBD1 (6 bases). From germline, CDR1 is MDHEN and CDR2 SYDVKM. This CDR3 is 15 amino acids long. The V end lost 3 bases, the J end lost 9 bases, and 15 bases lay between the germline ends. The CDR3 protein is CASSFRGVEGSPLHF. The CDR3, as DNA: TGTGCCAGCAGTTTTAGGGGGGTAGAGGGTTCACCCCTCCACTTT.

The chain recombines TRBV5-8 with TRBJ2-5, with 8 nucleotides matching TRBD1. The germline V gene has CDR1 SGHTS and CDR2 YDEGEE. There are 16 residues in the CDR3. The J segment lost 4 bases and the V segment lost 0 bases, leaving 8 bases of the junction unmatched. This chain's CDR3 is CASSLAVTGVAETQYF. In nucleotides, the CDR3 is TGTGCCAGCAGCTTGGCCGTGACAGGGGTGGCAGAGACCCAGTACTTC.

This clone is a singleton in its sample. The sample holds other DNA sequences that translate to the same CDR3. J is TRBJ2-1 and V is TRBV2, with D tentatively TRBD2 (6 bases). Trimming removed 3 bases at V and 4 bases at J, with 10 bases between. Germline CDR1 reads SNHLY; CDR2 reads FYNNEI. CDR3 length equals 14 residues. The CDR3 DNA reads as TGTGCCAGCAGTGACCGGGGGTCATACAATGAGCAGTTCTTC. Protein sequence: CASSDRGSYNEQFF. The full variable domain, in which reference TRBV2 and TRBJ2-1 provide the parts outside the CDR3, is EPEVTQTPSHQVTQMGQEVILRCVPISNHLYFYWYRQILGQKVEFLVSFYNNEISEKSEIFDDQFSVERPDGSNFTLKIRSTKLEDSAMYFCASSDRGSYNEQFFGPGTRLTVL.